This T cell receptor beta chain was obtained from a study of technical replicates of blood from a handful of donors. Germline V gene lookup returns CDR1 LNHDA and CDR2 SQIVND (reference sequence). The V segment lost 6 bases and the J segment 0 bases; nucleotides outside the gene matches: 4. CDR3 length: 15 amino acids. Clones were sequenced by immunoSEQ multiplex PCR, and TCRdb holds only the in-frame ones, with some missing. This table has about 84,000 clones, about 97% appearing once. Source material: T cells isolated from PBMCs. The chain employs TRBV19 and TRBJ1-5; TRBD1 matches 8 bases. This clonotype was sampled from a human donor in good health. The CDR3 bases are TGTGCCAGTAGGGGGGACAGGAATAGCAATCAGCCCCAGCATTTT. Its protein is CASRGDRNSNQPQHF.